This T cell receptor beta chain was sequenced in a study of T cells after yellow fever vaccination. Study-level background: Researchers used SMART-Seq v4 Ultra Low Input to prepare fractions that had low cell numbers. Study observations and caveats: Relatively few clonotypes were ones that appeared in both CD4 and CD8 compartments. The study re-detected most primary-vaccination clones after the booster (96% CD4, almost 90% CD8). Abundant clonotypes from the bulk population could get into FACS-sorted repertoires as contaminants.

Germline V gene sequence: CDR1 SGHTA, CDR2 FQGNSA. V was trimmed by 1 base and J by 13 bases, leaving 14 bases between them. There are 13 residues in the CDR3. This clonotype has more than one count but fewer than ten. Its antigen is not identified. TCRdb re-called the 5' RACE reads with MiXCR, one entry per CDR3 protein. Of 600,000 to 750,000 distinct CDR3 sequences in the sample, about 12% were seen once. The receptor's source is a man between 25 and 39 years old who received the YFV17D yellow fever vaccine. The chain recombines TRBV7-2 with TRBJ2-1; tentatively, D is TRBD1 or TRBD2 (5 bases each). The starting material was PBMCs, obtained on the day of the yellow fever booster vaccination. CDR3 sequence reads: CASSLGGVGFQFF. In DNA form, the CDR3 reads TGTGCCAGCAGCTTAGGAGGGGTGGGGTTTCAGTTCTTC. Full variable domain (rest looked up from reference TRBV7-2 and TRBJ2-1): GAGVSQSPSNKVTEKGKDVELRCDPISGHTALYWYRQSLGQGLEFLIYFQGNSAPDKSGLPSDRFSAERTGGSVSTLTIQRTQQEDSAVYLCASSLGGVGFQFFGPGTRLTVL.